This TCR beta chain was recorded in a study of CD8 T cells in Susac syndrome. After extraction with the RNeasy kit, 0.5 to 1 ug of the RNA was reverse transcribed using random hexamers. MiXCR, run by TCRdb on the immunoSEQ multiplex PCR reads, gives a single entry per CDR3 protein. The sample has 200,000 or so distinct CDR3 sequences, roughly 95% seen once; the top ten hold 0.093%. The source of this sequence is a human donor with multiple sclerosis. Sequencing input: CD4+ T cells from PBMCs.

For the CDR3, the DNA is TGTGCCAGCAGCGGACTAGCGGGAGAGGGGGGTGAGCAGTTCTTC. Protein product: CASSGLAGEGGEQFF. The chain combines TRBV6-2 or TRBV6-3 with TRBJ2-1, with TRBD2 matching over 13 bases. The CDR3 runs 15 residues. The germline V gene has CDR1 MNHEY and CDR2 SVGEGT. The V segment lost 6 bases and the J segment 9 bases; nucleotides outside the gene matches: 8.